This TCR beta chain is drawn from a study of T cells of healthy individuals. Each CDR3 protein is one row after TCRdb ran MiXCR on the 5' RACE reads. This sample has some 69,000 distinct CDR3 sequences, with 15% to 20% found just once. Trimming removed 8 bases at V and 0 bases at J, with 10 bases between. The CDR3 is made up of 13 amino acids. Germline V gives CDR1 MDHEN, CDR2 SYDVKM. This clonotype was sampled from a human donor in good health. This chain links TRBV28 with TRBJ2-5; possibly TRBD1 for D (5 bases). CDR3 residues: CASGRGYQETQYF. CDR3 sequence (DNA): TGTGCCAGCGGTAGGGGTTACCAAGAGACCCAGTACTTC.